This TCR beta chain was documented in a study of cytomegalovirus exposure and HLA in healthy donors. Study-wide findings and caveats: Investigators reported 164 TCR beta chains as tied to cytomegalovirus. While the bulk of TCR sequences proved rare, some public TCRs turned up in many donors.

The approximately 120-subject validation cohort, separate from the roughly 670-subject first cohort, included the donors. A word on this clone: Its antigen is still unknown.

Germline-derived CDR1 and CDR2 are KGHSH and LQKENI. The CDR3 covers 16 residues. The V gene lost 4 bases and the J gene lost 0 bases, with 12 bases spanning the gap. This table comes from immunoSEQ multiplex PCR, and its TCRdb copy is limited to in-frame clones, with some not included. The sample holds some 170,000 clones; around 86% are singletons and the top ten take around 7.2%. This chain uses TRBV18 with TRBJ2-2; D is possibly TRBD1 (5 bases). Material: PBMCs. This clonotype was sampled from a man aged 25-45 years in good health and CMV-seropositive. In DNA form, the CDR3 reads TGTGCCAGCTCACGGGTTGCAGGGTCGAACACCGGGGAGCTGTTTTTT. Residues: CASSRVAGSNTGELFF.